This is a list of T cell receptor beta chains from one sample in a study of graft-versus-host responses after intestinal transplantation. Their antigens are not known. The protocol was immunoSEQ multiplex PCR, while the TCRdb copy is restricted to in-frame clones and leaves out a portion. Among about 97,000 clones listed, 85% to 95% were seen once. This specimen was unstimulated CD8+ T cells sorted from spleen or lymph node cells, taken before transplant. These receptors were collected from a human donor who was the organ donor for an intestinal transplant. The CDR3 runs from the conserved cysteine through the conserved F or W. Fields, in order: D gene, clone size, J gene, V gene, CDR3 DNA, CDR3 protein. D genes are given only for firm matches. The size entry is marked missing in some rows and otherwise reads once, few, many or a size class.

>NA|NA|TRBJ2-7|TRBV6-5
TGTGCCAGCAGTTACCGGGAGAGGACCTACGAGCAGTACTTC
CASSYRERTYEQYF
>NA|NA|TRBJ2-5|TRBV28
TGTGCCAGTAGGGGGGGAGTGGACCAAGAGACCCAGTACTTC
CASRGGVDQETQYF
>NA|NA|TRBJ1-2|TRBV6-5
TGTGCCAGTTACCTTCGAGGGGGCTACACCTTC
CASYLRGGYTF
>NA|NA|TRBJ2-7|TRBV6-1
TGTGCCAGCAGTGAAAGACAGGTAGGACCCCGCGAGCAGTACTTC
CASSERQVGPREQYF
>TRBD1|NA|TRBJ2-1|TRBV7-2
TGTGCCAGCAACAGGGGGGAATGGAATGAGCAGTTCTTC
CASNRGEWNEQFF
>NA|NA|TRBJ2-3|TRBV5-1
TGCGCCAGCAGCTTGGCAGTTTCTAGCACAGATACGCAGTATTTT
CASSLAVSSTDTQYF
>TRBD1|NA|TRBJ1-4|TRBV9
TGTGCCAGCAGCGTCGCATCCGGGACAGGGGAAAAACTGTTTTTT
CASSVASGTGEKLFF
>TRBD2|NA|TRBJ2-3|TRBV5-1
TGCGCCAGCAGCTTGGTGGGGACTAGCGGGGGGCCGTTAGGCACAGATACGCAGTATTTT
CASSLVGTSGGPLGTDTQYF
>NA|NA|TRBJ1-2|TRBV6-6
TGTGCCAGCAGTTACGAGGGTTGGAGAGAATATGGCTACACCTTC
CASSYEGWREYGYTF
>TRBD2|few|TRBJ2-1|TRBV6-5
TGTGCCAGCAGTTACTCAGCGGGGGGGCCTAATGAGCAGTTCTTC
CASSYSAGGPNEQFF
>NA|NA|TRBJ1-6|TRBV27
TGTGCCAGCAGTCCTCGGGGGGCTAATTCACCCCTCCACTTT
CASSPRGANSPLHF
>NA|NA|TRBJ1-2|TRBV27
TGTGCCAGCAGCTACACAGGGTTTAGTTATTATGGCTACACCTTC
CASSYTGFSYYGYTF
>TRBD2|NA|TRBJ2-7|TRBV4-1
TGCGCCAGCAGCTTCAGGCCCCAAAGCGGGGGGGCCGACGAGCAGTACTTC
CASSFRPQSGGADEQYF
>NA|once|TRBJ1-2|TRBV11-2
TGTGCCAGCAGCTTAGACAGGGATACACTGGTCTATGGCTACACCTTC
CASSLDRDTLVYGYTF
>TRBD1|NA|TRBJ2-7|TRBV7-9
TGTGCCAGCAGCTTCACCCGGGACAGGGGGCTATACGAGCAGTACTTC
CASSFTRDRGLYEQYF
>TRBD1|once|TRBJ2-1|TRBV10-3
TGTGCCATCAGTGAGTCCGCCGCACAAGCGGGACAGGGGTGGGTCAATGAGCAGTTCTTC
CAISESAAQAGQGWVNEQFF
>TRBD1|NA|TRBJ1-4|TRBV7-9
TGTGCCAGCAGCCCCATCCGGACAGGGGAAGCAACTAATGAAAAACTGTTTTTT
CASSPIRTGEATNEKLFF
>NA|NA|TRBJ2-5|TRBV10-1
TGCGCCAGCAGTGAGTCGGACGGGGGAGAGACCCAGTACTTC
CASSESDGGETQYF
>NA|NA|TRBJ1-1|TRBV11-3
TGTGCCAGCAGCCCAAGGGGGGGGGTGAACACTGAAGCTTTCTTT
CASSPRGGVNTEAFF
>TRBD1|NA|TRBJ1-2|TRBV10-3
TGTGCCATCAGTGATTCATGGGACAGGGAAATTGACTATGGCTACACCTTC
CAISDSWDREIDYGYTF
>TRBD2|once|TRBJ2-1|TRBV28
TGTGCCAGCAGTCCCCTTAGTGGTAGCGGGAGTTTTAACAATGAGCAGTTCTTC
CASSPLSGSGSFNNEQFF
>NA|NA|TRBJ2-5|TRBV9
TGTGCCAGCAGCGTAGCCGGGGACAACCAAGAGACCCAGTACTTC
CASSVAGDNQETQYF
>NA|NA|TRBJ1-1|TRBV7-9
TGTGCCAGCCAGGGGACGGATGAAGCTTTCTTT
CASQGTDEAFF
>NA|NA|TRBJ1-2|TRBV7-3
TGTGCCAGCCTGGGGCAGGGCCTCCGTTACTATGGCTACACCTTC
CASLGQGLRYYGYTF
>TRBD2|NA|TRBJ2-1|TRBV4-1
TGCGCCAGCAGCCAGGTACATAGCGGGGGGGCCTACAATGAGCAGTTCTTC
CASSQVHSGGAYNEQFF
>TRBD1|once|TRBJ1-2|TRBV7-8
TGTGCCAGCAGCTACCTGGACAGGGGAATGATAGGACCCTATGGCTACACCTTC
CASSYLDRGMIGPYGYTF
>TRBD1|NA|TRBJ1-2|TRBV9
TGTGCCAGCAGCGTAGGAATAGGGGGCGGGTATGGCTACACCTTC
CASSVGIGGGYGYTF
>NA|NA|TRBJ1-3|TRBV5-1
TGCGCCAGCAGCTTGGGAGGATCTGGAAACACCATATATTTT
CASSLGGSGNTIYF
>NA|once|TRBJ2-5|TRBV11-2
TGTGCCAGCAGCTTAGGGACAAGCCTGTATTCAGGAGAGACCCAGTACTTC
CASSLGTSLYSGETQYF
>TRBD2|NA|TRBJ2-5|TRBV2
TGTGCCAGCAGTGAAGACGGGCTACTAGCGGGAGGGCCATATGAGACCCAGTACTTC
CASSEDGLLAGGPYETQYF
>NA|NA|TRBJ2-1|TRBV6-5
TGTGCCAGCAGGACAGGCGGCAGTCATGAGCAGTTCTTC
CASRTGGSHEQFF
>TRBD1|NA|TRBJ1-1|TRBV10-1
TGCGCCAGCAGTGCTCCGGACAGGGCCGCTGAAGCTTTCTTT
CASSAPDRAAEAFF
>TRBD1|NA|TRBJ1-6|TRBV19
TGTGCCAGTAGTATTAACAGGGGCGAAGGATGGAATTCACCCCTCCACTTT
CASSINRGEGWNSPLHF
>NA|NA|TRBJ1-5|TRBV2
TGTGCCAGCACGCAGAGTCACGGACTGAATCAGCCCCAGCATTTT
CASTQSHGLNQPQHF
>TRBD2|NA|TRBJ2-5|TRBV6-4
TGTGCCAGCAGTGCACAAGGGGGGCTAGCGGGACACGGGGGGGCAGAGACCCAGTACTTC
CASSAQGGLAGHGGAETQYF
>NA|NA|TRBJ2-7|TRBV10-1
TGCGCCAGCAGTGCTAGCTACATCTACGAGCAGTACTTC
CASSASYIYEQYF
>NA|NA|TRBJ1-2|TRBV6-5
TGTGCCAGCAGTTACTCGTCTCAGGGAATTAACTATGGCTACACCTTC
CASSYSSQGINYGYTF
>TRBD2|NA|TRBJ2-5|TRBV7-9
TGTGCCCCTGTTAGGCTAGCGGGGGTACAAGAGACCCAGTACTTC
CAPVRLAGVQETQYF
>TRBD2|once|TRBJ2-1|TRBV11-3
TGTGCCAGCAGCTTCGGGGAGGGTGAGCAGTTCTTC
CASSFGEGEQFF
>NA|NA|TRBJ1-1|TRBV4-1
TGCGCCAGCAGCCAAGACGAGCTGGGAGGCACTGAAGCTTTCTTT
CASSQDELGGTEAFF
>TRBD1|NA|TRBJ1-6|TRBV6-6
TGTGCCAGCACCCCCGGGGACAGGGTGCACTTT
CASTPGDRVHF
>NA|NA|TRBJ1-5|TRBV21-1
TGTGCCAGCAGCAAAGACCCGGGGAAGGCTCAAAATCAGCCCCAGCATTTT
CASSKDPGKAQNQPQHF
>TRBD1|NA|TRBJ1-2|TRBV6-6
TGTGCCAGCAGTTACCTGGACAGGTTCGCTGGCTACACCTTC
CASSYLDRFAGYTF
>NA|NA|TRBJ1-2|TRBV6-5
TGTGCCAGCAGTTACTCGGCCGCGGGTTCTGGCTACACCTTC
CASSYSAAGSGYTF